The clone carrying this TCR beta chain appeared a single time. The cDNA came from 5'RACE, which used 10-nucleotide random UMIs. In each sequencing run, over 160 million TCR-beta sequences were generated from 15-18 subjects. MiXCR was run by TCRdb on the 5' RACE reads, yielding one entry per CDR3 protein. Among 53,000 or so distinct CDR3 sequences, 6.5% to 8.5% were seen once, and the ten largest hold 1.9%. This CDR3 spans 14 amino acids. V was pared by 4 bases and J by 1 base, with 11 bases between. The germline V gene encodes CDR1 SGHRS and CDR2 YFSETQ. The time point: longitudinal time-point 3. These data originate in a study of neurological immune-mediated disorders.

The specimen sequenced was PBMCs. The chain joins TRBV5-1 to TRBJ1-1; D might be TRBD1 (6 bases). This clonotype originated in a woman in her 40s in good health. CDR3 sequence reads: CASSPLGQNTEAFF. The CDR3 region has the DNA TGCGCCAGCAGCCCGTTGGGACAGAACACTGAAGCTTTCTTT.